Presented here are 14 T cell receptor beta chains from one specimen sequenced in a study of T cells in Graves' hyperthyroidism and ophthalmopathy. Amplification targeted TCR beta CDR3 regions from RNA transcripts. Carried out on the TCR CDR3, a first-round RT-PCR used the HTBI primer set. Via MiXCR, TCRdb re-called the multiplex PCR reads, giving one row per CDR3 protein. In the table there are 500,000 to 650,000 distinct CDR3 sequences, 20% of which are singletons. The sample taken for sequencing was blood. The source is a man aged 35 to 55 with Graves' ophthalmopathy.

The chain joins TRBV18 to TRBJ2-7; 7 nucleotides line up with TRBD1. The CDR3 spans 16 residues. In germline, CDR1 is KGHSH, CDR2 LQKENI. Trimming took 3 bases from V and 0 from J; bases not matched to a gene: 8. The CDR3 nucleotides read TGTGCCAGCTCACCCCTGACAGGGCCGAACTCCTACGAGCAGTACTTC. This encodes CASSPLTGPNSYEQYF.

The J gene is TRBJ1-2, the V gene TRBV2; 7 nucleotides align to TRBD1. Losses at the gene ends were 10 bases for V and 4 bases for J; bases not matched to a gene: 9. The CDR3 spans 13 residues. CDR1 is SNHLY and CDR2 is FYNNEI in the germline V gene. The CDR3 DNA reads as TGTGCCACACCGGGACAGCGGGGCTATGGCTACACCTTC. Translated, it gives CATPGQRGYGYTF.

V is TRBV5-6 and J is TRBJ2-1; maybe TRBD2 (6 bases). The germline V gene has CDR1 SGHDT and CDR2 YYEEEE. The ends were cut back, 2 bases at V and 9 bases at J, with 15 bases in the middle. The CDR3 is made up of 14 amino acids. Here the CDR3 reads CASSFPTRQVEQFF. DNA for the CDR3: TGTGCCAGCAGCTTCCCGACTAGGCAAGTTGAGCAGTTCTTC.

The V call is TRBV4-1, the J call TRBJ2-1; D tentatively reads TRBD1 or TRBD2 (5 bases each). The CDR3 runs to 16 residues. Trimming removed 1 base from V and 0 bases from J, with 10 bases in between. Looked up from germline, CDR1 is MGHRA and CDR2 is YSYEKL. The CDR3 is CASSQVGESSYNEQFF. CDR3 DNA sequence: TGCGCCAGCAGCCAAGTGGGGGAAAGCTCCTACAATGAGCAGTTCTTC.

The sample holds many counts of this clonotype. The chain's CDR3 is CASSSSSGRDNEQFF. In DNA, the CDR3 is TGTGCCAGCAGCTCCTCTAGCGGGAGGGACAATGAGCAGTTCTTC. The chain links TRBV11-1 to TRBJ2-1, with TRBD2 matching 12 bases. The germline V gene encodes CDR1 SGHAT and CDR2 FQDESV (reference sequence). The CDR3 loop spans 15 amino acids. J gave up 5 bases and V 4 bases, and 3 bases lay outside the gene matches.

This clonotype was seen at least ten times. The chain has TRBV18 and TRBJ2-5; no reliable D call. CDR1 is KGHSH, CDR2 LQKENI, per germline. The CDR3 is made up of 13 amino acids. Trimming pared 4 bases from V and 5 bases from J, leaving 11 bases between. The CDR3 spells CASSQGFEETQYF. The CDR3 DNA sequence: TGTGCCAGCTCACAGGGTTTTGAGGAGACCCAGTACTTC. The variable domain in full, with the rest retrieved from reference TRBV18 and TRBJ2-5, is NAGVMQNPRHLVRRRGQEARLRCSPMKGHSHVYWYRQLPEEGLKFMVYLQKENIIDESGMPKERFSAEFPKEGPSILRIQQVVRGDSAAYFCASSQGFEETQYFGPGTRLLVL.

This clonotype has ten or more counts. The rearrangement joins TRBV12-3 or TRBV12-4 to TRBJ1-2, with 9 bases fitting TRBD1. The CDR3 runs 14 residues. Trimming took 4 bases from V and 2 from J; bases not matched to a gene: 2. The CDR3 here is CASSYGTGNYGYTF. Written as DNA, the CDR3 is TGTGCCAGCAGTTATGGGACAGGGAACTATGGCTACACCTTC.

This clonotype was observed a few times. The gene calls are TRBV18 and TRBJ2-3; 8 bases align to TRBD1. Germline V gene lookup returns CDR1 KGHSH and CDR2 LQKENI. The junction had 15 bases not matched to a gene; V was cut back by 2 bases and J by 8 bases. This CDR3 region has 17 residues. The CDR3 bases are TGTGCCAGCTCACCAATGAGGACAGGGAAGTTAGGGGGTACGCAGTATTTT. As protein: CASSPMRTGKLGGTQYF.

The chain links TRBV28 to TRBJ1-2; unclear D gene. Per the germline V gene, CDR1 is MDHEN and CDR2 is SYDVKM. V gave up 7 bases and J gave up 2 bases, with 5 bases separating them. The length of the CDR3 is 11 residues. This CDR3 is CASTGNYGYTF. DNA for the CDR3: TGTGCCAGCACAGGAAACTATGGCTACACCTTC.

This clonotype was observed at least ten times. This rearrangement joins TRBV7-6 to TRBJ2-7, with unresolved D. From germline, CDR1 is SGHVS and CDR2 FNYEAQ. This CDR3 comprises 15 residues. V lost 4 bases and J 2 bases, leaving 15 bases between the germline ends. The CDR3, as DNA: TGTGCCAGCAGCTCCATGGGGTCCGGCCCCTACGAGCAGTACTTC. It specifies CASSSMGSGPYEQYF.

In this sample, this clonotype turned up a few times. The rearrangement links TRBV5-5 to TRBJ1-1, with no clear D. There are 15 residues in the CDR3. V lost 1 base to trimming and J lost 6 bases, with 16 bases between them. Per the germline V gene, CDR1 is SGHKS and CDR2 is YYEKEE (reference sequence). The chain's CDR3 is CASSLLEGGVSEAFF. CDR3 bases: TGTGCCAGCAGCTTGTTAGAGGGAGGTGTCTCTGAAGCTTTCTTT.

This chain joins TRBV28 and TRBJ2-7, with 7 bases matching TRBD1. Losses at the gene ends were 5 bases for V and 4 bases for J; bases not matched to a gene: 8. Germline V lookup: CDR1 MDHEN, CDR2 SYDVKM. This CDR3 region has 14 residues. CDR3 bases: TGTGCCAGCAGTAAGGTGACAGGGCCGTACGAGCAGTACTTC. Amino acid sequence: CASSKVTGPYEQYF. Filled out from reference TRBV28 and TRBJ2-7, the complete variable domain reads DVKVTQSSRYLVKRTGEKVFLECVQDMDHENMFWYRQDPGLGLRLIYFSYDVKMKEKGDIPEGYSVSREKKERFSLILESASTNQTSMYLCASSKVTGPYEQYFGPGTRLTVT.

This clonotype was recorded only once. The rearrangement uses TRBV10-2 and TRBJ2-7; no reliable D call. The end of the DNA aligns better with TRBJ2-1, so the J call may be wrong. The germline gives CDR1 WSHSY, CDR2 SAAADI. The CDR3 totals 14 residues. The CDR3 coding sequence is TGCGCCAGCAGCCGGGCCCCTTTGACCTACGAGCAGTTCTTC. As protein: CASSRAPLTYEQFF.

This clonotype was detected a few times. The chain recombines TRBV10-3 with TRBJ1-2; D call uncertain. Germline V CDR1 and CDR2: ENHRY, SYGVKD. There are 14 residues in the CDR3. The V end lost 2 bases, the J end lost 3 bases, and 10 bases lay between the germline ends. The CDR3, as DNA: TGTGCCATCAGTGAGATGGCAGACCACTATGGCTACACCTTC. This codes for CAISEMADHYGYTF.